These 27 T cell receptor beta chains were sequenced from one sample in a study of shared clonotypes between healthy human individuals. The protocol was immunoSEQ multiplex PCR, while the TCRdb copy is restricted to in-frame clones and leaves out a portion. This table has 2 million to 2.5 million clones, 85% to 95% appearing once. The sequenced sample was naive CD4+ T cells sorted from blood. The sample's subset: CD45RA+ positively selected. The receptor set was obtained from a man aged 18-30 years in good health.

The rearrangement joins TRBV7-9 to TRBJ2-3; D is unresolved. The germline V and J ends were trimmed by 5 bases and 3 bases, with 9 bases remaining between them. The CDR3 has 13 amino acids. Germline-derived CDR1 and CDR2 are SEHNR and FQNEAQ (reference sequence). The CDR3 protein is CASSVVGTDTQYF. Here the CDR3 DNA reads TGTGCCAGCAGCGTCGTGGGAACAGATACGCAGTATTTT.

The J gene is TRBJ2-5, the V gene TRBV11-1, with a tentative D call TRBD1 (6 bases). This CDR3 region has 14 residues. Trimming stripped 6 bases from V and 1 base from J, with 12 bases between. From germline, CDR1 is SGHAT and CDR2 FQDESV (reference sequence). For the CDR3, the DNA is TGTGCCAGCAGTAAACAGGGAATCCAAGAGACCCAGTACTTC. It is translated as CASSKQGIQETQYF. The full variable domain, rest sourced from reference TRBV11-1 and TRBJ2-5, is EAEVAQSPRYKITEKSQAVAFWCDPISGHATLYWYRQILGQGPELLVQFQDESVVDDSQLPKDRFSAERLKGVDSTLKIQPAELGDSAMYLCASSKQGIQETQYFGPGTRLLVL.

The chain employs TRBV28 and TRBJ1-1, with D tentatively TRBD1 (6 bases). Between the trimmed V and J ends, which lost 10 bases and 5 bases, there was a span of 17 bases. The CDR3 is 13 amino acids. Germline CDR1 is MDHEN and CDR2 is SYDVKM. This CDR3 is CATYREGGTEAFF. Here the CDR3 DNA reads TGTGCCACCTACAGGGAGGGCGGAACTGAAGCTTTCTTT.

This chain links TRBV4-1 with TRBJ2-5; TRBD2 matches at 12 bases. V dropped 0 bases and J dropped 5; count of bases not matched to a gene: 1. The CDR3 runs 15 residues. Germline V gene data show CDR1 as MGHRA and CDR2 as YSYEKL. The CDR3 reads CASSQDGTSGETQYF. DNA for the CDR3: TGCGCCAGCAGCCAAGACGGGACTAGCGGGGAGACCCAGTACTTC.

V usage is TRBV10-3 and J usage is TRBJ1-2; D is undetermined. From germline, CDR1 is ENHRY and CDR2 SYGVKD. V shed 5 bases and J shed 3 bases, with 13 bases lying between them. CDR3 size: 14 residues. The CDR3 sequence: CAISSDGGYYGYTF. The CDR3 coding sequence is TGTGCCATCAGTTCGGACGGAGGATACTATGGCTACACCTTC.

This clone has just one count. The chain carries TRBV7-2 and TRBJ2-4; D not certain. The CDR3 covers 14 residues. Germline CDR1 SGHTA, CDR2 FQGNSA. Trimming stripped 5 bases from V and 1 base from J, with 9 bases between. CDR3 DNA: TGTGCCAGCAGCCCCAATCACGCCAAAAACATTCAGTACTTC. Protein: CASSPNHAKNIQYF.

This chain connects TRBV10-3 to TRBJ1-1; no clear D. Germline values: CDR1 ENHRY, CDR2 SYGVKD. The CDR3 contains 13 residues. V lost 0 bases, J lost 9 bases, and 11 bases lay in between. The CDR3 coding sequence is TGTGCCATCAGTGAGTCGCCAGAAGGAAAAGCTTTCTTT. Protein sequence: CAISESPEGKAFF.

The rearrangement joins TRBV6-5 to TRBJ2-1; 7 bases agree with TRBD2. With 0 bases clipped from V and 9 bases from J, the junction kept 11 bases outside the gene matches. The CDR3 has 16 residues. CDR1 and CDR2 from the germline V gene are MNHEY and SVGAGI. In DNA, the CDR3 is TGTGCCAGCAGTTACTCGACGGTCGGCGGGAGCGGTGAGCAGTTCTTC. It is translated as CASSYSTVGGSGEQFF.

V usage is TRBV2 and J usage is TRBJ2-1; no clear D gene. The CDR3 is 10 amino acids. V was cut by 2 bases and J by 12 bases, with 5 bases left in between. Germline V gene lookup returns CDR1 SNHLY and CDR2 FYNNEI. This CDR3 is CASSENRQFF. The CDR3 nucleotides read TGTGCCAGCAGTGAAAATCGGCAGTTCTTC.

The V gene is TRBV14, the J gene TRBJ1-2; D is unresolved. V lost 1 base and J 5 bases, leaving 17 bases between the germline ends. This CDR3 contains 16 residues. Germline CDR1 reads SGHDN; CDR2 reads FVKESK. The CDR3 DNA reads TGTGCCAGCAGCCAAGCGTTATCGGCGGCAGAGTATGGCTACACCTTC. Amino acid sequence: CASSQALSAAEYGYTF.

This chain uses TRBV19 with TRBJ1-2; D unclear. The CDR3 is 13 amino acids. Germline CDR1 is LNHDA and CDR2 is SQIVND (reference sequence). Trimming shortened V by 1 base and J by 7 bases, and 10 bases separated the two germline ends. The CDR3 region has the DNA TGTGCCAGTAGTATAGTCGAGGGATCTGGCTACACCTTC. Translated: CASSIVEGSGYTF.

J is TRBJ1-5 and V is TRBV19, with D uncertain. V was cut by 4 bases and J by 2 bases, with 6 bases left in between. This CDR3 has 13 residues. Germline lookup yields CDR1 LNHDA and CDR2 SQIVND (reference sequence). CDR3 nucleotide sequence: TGTGCCAGTAGTAAGGTGGGCAATCAGCCCCAGCATTTT. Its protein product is CASSKVGNQPQHF.

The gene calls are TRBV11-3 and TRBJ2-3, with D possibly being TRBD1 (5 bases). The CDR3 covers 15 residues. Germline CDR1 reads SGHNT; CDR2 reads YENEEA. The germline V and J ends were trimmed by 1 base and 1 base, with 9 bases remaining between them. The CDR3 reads CASSLGETGTDTQYF. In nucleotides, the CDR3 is TGTGCCAGCAGCTTAGGCGAGACAGGCACAGATACGCAGTATTTT.

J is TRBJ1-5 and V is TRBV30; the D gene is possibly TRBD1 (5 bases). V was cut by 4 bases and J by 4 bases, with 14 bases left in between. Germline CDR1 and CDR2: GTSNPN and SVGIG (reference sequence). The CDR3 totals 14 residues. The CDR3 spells CAWTQWGGNQPQHF. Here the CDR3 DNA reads TGTGCCTGGACTCAATGGGGGGGAAATCAGCCCCAGCATTTT.

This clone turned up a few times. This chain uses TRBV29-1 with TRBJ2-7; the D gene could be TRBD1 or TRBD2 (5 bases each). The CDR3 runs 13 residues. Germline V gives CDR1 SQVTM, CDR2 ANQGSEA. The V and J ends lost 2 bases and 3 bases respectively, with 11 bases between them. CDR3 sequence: CSVERGGSYEQYF. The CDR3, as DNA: TGCAGCGTTGAACGTGGGGGAAGCTACGAGCAGTACTTC.

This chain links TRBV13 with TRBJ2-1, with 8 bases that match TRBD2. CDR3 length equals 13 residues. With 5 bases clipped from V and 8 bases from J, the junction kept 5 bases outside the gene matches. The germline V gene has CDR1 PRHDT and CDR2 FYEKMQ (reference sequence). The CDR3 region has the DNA TGTGCCAGCAGCCACGGGACTAGAGATGAGCAGTTCTTC. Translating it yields CASSHGTRDEQFF. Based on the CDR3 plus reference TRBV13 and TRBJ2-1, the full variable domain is AAGVIQSPRHLIKEKRETATLKCYPIPRHDTVYWYQQGPGQDPQFLISFYEKMQSDKGSIPDRFSAQQFSDYHSELNMSSLELGDSALYFCASSHGTRDEQFFGPGTRLTVL.

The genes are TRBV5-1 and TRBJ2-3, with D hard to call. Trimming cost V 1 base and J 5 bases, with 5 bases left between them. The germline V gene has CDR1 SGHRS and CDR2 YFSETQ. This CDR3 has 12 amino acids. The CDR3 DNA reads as TGCGCCAGCAGCTTGAATGAAGATACGCAGTATTTT. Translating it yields CASSLNEDTQYF.

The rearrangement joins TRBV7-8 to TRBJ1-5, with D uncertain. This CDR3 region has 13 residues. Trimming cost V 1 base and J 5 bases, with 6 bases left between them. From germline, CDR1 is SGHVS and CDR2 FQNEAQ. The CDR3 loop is CASSLVGHQPQHF. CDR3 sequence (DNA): TGTGCCAGCAGCTTAGTAGGGCATCAGCCCCAGCATTTT.

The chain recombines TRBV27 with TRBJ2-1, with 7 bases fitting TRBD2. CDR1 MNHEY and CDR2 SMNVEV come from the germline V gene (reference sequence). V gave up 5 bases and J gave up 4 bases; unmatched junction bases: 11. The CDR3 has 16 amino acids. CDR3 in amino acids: CASSTGLWESYNEQFF. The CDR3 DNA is TGTGCCAGCAGTACGGGACTATGGGAGAGTTACAATGAGCAGTTCTTC.

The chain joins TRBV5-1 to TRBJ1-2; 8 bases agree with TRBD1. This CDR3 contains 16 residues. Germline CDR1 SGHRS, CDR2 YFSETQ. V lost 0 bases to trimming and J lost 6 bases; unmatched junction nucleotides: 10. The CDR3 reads CASSLGQGATTHGYTF. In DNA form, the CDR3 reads TGCGCCAGCAGCTTGGGGCAGGGGGCGACGACCCATGGCTACACCTTC. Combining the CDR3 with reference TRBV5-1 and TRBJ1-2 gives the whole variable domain KAGVTQTPRYLIKTRGQQVTLSCSPISGHRSVSWYQQTPGQGLQFLFEYFSETQRNKGNFPGRFSGRQFSNSRSEMNVSTLELGDSALYLCASSLGQGATTHGYTFGSGTRLTVV.

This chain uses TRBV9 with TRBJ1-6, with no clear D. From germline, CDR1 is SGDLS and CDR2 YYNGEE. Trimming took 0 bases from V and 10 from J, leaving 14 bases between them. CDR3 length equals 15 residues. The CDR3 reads CASSVESASFSPLHF. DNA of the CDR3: TGTGCCAGCAGCGTAGAGTCAGCCTCCTTCTCACCCCTCCACTTT. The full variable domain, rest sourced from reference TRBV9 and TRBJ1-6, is DSGVTQTPKHLITATGQRVTLRCSPRSGDLSVYWYQQSLDQGLQFLIQYYNGEERAKGNILERFSAQQFPDLHSELNLSSLELGDSALYFCASSVESASFSPLHFGNGTRLTVT.

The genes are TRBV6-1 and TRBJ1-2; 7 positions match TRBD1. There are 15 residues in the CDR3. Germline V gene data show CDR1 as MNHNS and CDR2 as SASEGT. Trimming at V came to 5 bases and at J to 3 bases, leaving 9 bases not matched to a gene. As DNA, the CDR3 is TGTGCCAGCAGTTCAAAAACCACAGGGGACTATGGCTACACCTTC. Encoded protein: CASSSKTTGDYGYTF.

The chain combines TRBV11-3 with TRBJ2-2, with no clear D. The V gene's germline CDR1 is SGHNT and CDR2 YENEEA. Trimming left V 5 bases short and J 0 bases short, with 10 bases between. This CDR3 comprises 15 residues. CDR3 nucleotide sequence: TGTGCCAGCAGCGAGAACGCCGCGAACACCGGGGAGCTGTTTTTT. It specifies CASSENAANTGELFF.

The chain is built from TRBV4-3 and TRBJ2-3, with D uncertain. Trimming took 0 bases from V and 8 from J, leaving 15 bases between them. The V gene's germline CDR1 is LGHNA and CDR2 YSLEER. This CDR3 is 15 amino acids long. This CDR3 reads CASSQDVMRAGTQYF. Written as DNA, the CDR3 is TGCGCCAGCAGCCAAGATGTGATGCGAGCAGGTACGCAGTATTTT.

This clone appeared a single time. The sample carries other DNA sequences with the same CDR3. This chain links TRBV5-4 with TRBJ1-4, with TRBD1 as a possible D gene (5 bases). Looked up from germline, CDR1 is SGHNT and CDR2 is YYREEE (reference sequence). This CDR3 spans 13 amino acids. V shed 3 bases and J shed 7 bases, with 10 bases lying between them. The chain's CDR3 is CASSSGTGEKLFF. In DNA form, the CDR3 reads TGTGCCAGCAGCTCAGGGACGGGTGAAAAACTGTTTTTT.

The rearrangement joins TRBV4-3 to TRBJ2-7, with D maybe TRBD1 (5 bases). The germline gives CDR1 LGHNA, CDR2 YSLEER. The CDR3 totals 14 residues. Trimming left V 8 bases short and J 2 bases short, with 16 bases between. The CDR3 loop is CASSATDRTYEQYF. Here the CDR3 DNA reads TGCGCCAGCTCCGCGACTGACAGAACCTACGAGCAGTACTTC.

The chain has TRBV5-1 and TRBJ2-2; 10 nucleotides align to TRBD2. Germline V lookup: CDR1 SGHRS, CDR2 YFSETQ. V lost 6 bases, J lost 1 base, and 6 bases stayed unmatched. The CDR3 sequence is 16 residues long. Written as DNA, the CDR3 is TGCGCCAGCATCCTAACTAGCGGGAAGAACACCGGGGAGCTGTTTTTT. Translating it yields CASILTSGKNTGELFF.